This is a list of T cell receptor beta chains from one sample in a study of blood T cell repertoires in COVID-19. Sequencing used immunoSEQ multiplex PCR; TCRdb keeps in-frame clones, though not all of them. The table shows around 150,000 clones, with around 81% occurring only once. The sequencing sample was made of peripheral blood. These receptor sequences come from a woman aged 60 to 75 with active or convalescent COVID-19. Both conserved end residues are trimmed from each CDR3. Each record gives: CDR3 length, V gene, J gene, CDR3 protein.

length: 15
V: TRBV7-2
J: TRBJ2-7
CDR3: ASSKRPLAGVSYEQY

length: 11
V: TRBV9
J: TRBJ2-5
CDR3: ASSVATGETQY

length: 14
V: TRBV5-6
J: TRBJ2-2
CDR3: ASSPGLAVNTGELF

length: 13
V: TRBV30
J: TRBJ1-6
CDR3: AWDRTGSGNSPLH

length: 15
V: TRBV5-1
J: TRBJ2-7
CDR3: ASSLGGSSGSQDEQY

length: 12
V: TRBV3-1/TRBV3-2
J: TRBJ1-4
CDR3: ASTGTGSREKLF

length: 12
V: TRBV5-8
J: TRBJ2-2
CDR3: ASSLDRGAGELF

length: 13
V: TRBV14
J: TRBJ1-2
CDR3: ASSQTEGGSAGYT

length: 15
V: TRBV18
J: TRBJ1-5
CDR3: ASSPISVTGGNQPQH

length: 17
V: TRBV6-2/TRBV6-3
J: TRBJ2-6
CDR3: ASSYSIAAPASGANVLT

length: 12
V: TRBV4-2
J: TRBJ2-7
CDR3: ASSRAGTGNEQY

length: 13
V: TRBV30
J: TRBJ1-6
CDR3: AWINRKDLNSPLH

length: 15
V: TRBV2
J: TRBJ2-6
CDR3: ASIPGTDYSGANVLT

length: 13
V: TRBV9
J: TRBJ2-2
CDR3: ASSVAAGVTGELF

length: 11
V: TRBV6-5
J: TRBJ1-1
CDR3: ASSRTMNTEAF

length: 16
V: TRBV5-1
J: TRBJ1-1
CDR3: ASSLDGSVSGGFAEAF

length: 10
V: TRBV28
J: TRBJ1-2
CDR3: ASSPGGVGYT

length: 13
V: TRBV4-3
J: TRBJ2-7
CDR3: ASSQDSSGPYEQY

length: 15
V: TRBV11-2
J: TRBJ1-6
CDR3: ASSYDALGTGNSPLH

length: 16
V: TRBV30
J: TRBJ2-5
CDR3: AWSATMRGKIWGETQY

length: 14
V: TRBV2
J: TRBJ2-7
CDR3: ASSEVGLASSYEQY

length: 14
V: TRBV5-4
J: TRBJ2-1
CDR3: ASSFQATDLGVEQF

length: 12
V: TRBV29-1
J: TRBJ2-3
CDR3: SVDRAGGTDTQY

length: 11
V: TRBV28
J: TRBJ2-5
CDR3: ASSFTVQETQY

length: 15
V: TRBV6-1
J: TRBJ1-5
CDR3: ASSEYHVQLSNQPQH

length: 11
V: TRBV2
J: TRBJ2-1
CDR3: ASSPGMYNEQF

length: 11
V: TRBV7-2
J: TRBJ2-7
CDR3: ASSLVSISEQY

length: 12
V: TRBV6-5
J: TRBJ1-4
CDR3: ASSGSATNEKLF

length: 12
V: TRBV5-1
J: TRBJ1-3
CDR3: ASSQGQGGNTIY

length: 15
V: TRBV27
J: TRBJ2-1
CDR3: ASRGGTSGPIYNEQF

length: 11
V: TRBV6-5
J: TRBJ1-1
CDR3: ASSTLTATEAF

length: 8
V: TRBV20-1
J: TRBJ1-1
CDR3: SARDHRPA

length: 13
V: TRBV28
J: TRBJ2-5
CDR3: AAQSGGKMEETQY

length: 11
V: TRBV6-6
J: TRBJ2-3
CDR3: ASSPRVTDTQY

length: 11
V: TRBV5-1
J: TRBJ1-1
CDR3: ASMGALETEAF

length: 12
V: TRBV19
J: TRBJ2-7
CDR3: ATGLSGVPYEQY

length: 12
V: TRBV25-1
J: TRBJ1-3
CDR3: ASSHGQGGNTIY

length: 14
V: TRBV11-3
J: TRBJ2-1
CDR3: ASSLGSGIFSNEQF

length: 11
V: TRBV19
J: TRBJ1-1
CDR3: ASSDREVTEAF

length: 12
V: TRBV7-2
J: TRBJ1-1
CDR3: ASSPRQGATEAF

length: 12
V: TRBV3-1/TRBV3-2
J: TRBJ2-2
CDR3: ASTAQGAVGELF

length: 12
V: TRBV5-1
J: TRBJ1-6
CDR3: ASSFGERDSPLH

length: 13
V: TRBV5-4
J: TRBJ2-7
CDR3: ASSIGTGIAYEQY

length: 13
V: TRBV7-2
J: TRBJ2-1
CDR3: ASRPGLAGSNEQF

length: 14
V: TRBV9
J: TRBJ2-3
CDR3: ASSVGWSGGAVTQY